This record looks at one T cell receptor beta chain sequence and its context. This clonotype was counted ten times or more. Its cognate antigen has yet to be identified. Per-nucleotide qualities are absent, and no much larger clonotype sits a single base away. According to the study, the label for this sample's treatment or condition signals: live attenuated yellow fever vaccine strain. Two biological replicates of bulk PBMCs were collected at each blood-draw timepoint. PBMCs were isolated from peripheral blood using a standard Ficoll-Paque protocol. RNA was extracted with TriZol from bulk PBMCs, CD4 and CD8 fractions, and dextramer-positive and dextramer-negative fractions. The run used an Illumina NovaSeq 6000. TCR cDNA was synthesized by 5'RACE template switching, through which a universal primer site and unique molecular identifiers were introduced. cDNA synthesis was primed from both the TCR alpha and TCR beta constant segments. Libraries were amplified in two PCR steps, with sample barcodes and sequencing adapters added in the second step. Sequencing of the libraries was done on either Illumina HiSeq 2500 (2x100 bp) or NovaSeq (2x150 bp). On the authors' methods: MIGEC was used to demultiplex reads and collapse the reads into UMI consensus sequences, and MiXCR was used for V(D)J alignment. Vaccine-responding clonotypes were identified with edgeR using replicate PBMC samples, with FDR below 0.01 and a log2 fold change above 5 up to day 15 being required. Each bulk clonotype received a CD4 or CD8 identity based on whether the sequenced CD4 or CD8 repertoire contained that clonotype at higher abundance. The public reads were reanalyzed by TCRdb: fastp trimming at Q25, MiXCR alignment, in-frame beta chains only. Rows with a matching CDR3 protein are joined into one entry that keeps the most common DNA and genes. The V and J calls were not made by the authors but by TCRdb's processing. Counted in this sample were 250,000 or so distinct CDR3 sequences; more than 3.5% of them appeared once. The ten largest clones take up about a fifth of the sample.

These data are taken from a study of T cells after yellow fever vaccination (dated by TCRdb to about 2019). With regard to the full study: The SMART-Seq v4 Ultra Low Input RNA kit was used to prepare libraries from fractions with low cell numbers. To track T-cell clones before and after primary and booster YFV17D yellow fever vaccination, bulk TCR alpha and beta repertoires were sequenced longitudinally. The cohort comprised two healthy male donors, one aged 18 to 30 and one aged 30 to 40 years. Blood was collected at multiple timepoints before and after primary and secondary immunization, and bulk PBMC replicates and cell subsets were isolated.

V is cut by 3 bases and J by 3 bases, and the space between the germline ends is 6 bases. The CDR3 goes from the cysteine to the valine over 12 residues. The sequence is cut down to CDR3 DNA, 36 bases in frame from base 1. The germline V gene encodes CDR1 SNHLY and CDR2 FYNNEI. What the study reported, not specific to this receptor: Computational filtering was needed because FACS-sorted repertoires could contain abundant contaminating clonotypes from the bulk population. A small fraction of clonotypes appeared in both the CD4 and CD8 compartments, likely as a result of convergent recombination. After the booster, most of the clones that had expanded following primary vaccination were detected again (approximately 95% of CD4 and roughly 88% of CD8), which suggests that memory was broadly maintained. The study included only two donors, which limits how far the findings can be generalized. Compared with the primary T-cell response, the secondary T-cell response was weaker but faster, peaking on day 5 rather than day 15.

The source is a man younger than 30 who received the YFV17D yellow fever vaccine. The chain links TRBV2 with TRBJ2-7; the D gene is not confidently resolved. The sequences come from PBMCs, collected 15 days after the yellow fever booster vaccination. The base sequence is TGTGCCAGCAGTGAGCAGATCTACGAGCAGTACGTC. It translates to CASSEQIYEQYV.